The 30 T cell receptor beta chains presented below share a single source sample, sequenced in a study of T-cell reconstitution after alpha-beta-depleted transplantation in children listed by TCRdb under 2016. The library was produced with PCR. Sequencing was carried out with an Illumina HiSeq 2500. Molecular barcoding was employed in the preparation of TCR libraries, with unique molecular identifiers being used to normalize TCRbeta repertoire quantification. The public reads were run again by TCRdb, first through fastp at Q25 and then through MiXCR, and only productive beta chains were kept. Rows are unified per CDR3 protein, each entry keeping the most common DNA and genes. Recorded for this sample are about 360,000 distinct CDR3 sequences; about 14% of them occurred a single time. Of the sample, about 3.9% falls within the top ten clones. This specimen consisted of PBMCs, obtained from the stem cell graft. Every receptor here comes from a human donor who donated a stem cell graft to a child with Fanconi anemia.

Notes on this clonotype: Lacking the conserved final phenylalanine or tryptophan, this CDR3 likely reflects a read error. This rearrangement joins TRBV6-2 or TRBV6-3 to TRBJ2-3; D is uncertain. The CDR3 runs 13 residues. Per the germline V gene, CDR1 is MNHEY and CDR2 is SVGEGT. Trimming cost V 5 bases and J 4 bases, with 10 bases left between them. In DNA form, the CDR3 reads TGTGCCAGCAGTCCCTCGGGTTCAGATACGCAGTATTAT. Translation: CASSPSGSDTQYY.

In nucleotides, the CDR3 is TGTGCCAGCAGTGAAGGGGACGGGAGGAATGAGCAGTTCTTC. Encoded protein: CASSEGDGRNEQFF. V usage is TRBV6-1 and J usage is TRBJ2-1; 7 bases fit TRBD2. Germline assignment: CDR1 MNHNS and CDR2 SASEGT. The CDR3 sequence is 14 residues long. J was trimmed by 7 bases and V by 1 base; bases with no gene match: 4.

In its sample, this clonotype was seen a few times. The chain's CDR3 is CASSRTGRGELFF. CDR3 coding DNA: TGTGCCAGCAGTAGGACAGGGCGAGGGGAGCTGTTTTTT. The chain links TRBV12-3 or TRBV12-4 to TRBJ2-2; TRBD1 matches 8 bases. With 5 bases clipped from V and 8 bases from J, the junction kept 4 bases outside the gene matches. The CDR3 has 13 residues.

This clonotype was seen ten or more times. The V gene is TRBV20-1, the J gene TRBJ2-5; D tentatively reads TRBD1 or TRBD2 (5 bases each). The CDR3 contains 13 residues. From germline, CDR1 is DFQATT and CDR2 SNEGSKA (reference sequence). V was pared by 6 bases and J by 5 bases, with 16 bases between. CDR3 DNA: TGCAGTGCCTCCAAGGGACCGGCGGAGACCCAGTACTTC. Translated, it gives CSASKGPAETQYF.

Only a few counts were recorded for this clonotype. The chain links TRBV12-3 or TRBV12-4 to TRBJ1-5; D is possibly TRBD1 (6 bases). Deletions cut 8 bases from V and 0 bases from J, with 11 bases between. This CDR3 has 14 amino acids. CDR3 protein: CASGSRGSNQPQHF. The CDR3 DNA reads as TGTGCCAGCGGATCCAGGGGTAGCAATCAGCCCCAGCATTTT.

The CDR3 loop is CASSLIVSEQFF. In nucleotides, the CDR3 is TGTGCCAGCAGCTTAATAGTCAGTGAGCAGTTCTTC. V and J are TRBV7-9 and TRBJ2-1, with D uncertain. CDR1 and CDR2 (germline): SEHNR, FQNEAQ (reference sequence). Trimming pared 2 bases from V and 9 bases from J, leaving 8 bases between. The CDR3 has 12 residues.

This clonotype was seen a handful of times. The chain couples TRBV5-1 to TRBJ1-2; no reliable D call. CDR3 length: 14 amino acids. Germline V gene lookup returns CDR1 SGHRS and CDR2 YFSETQ. V lost 4 bases to trimming and J lost 5 bases, with 15 bases between them. CDR3 in amino acids: CASSLRNAVYGYTF. CDR3 DNA sequence: TGCGCCAGCAGCCTTCGAAACGCCGTGTATGGCTACACCTTC.

This clonotype was observed many times. The chain carries TRBV27 and TRBJ2-1, with 7 bases that match TRBD1. CDR1 and CDR2 (germline): MNHEY, SMNVEV (reference sequence). The CDR3 extends over 14 amino acids. V trimming: 5 bases; J trimming: 3 bases; junction bases outside the gene matches: 4. The CDR3 DNA sequence: TGTGCCAGCAGTATGACAGGGCTCTACAATGAGCAGTTCTTC. Translated, it gives CASSMTGLYNEQFF.

The table lists this clonotype with many counts. V and J are TRBV10-2 and TRBJ2-5; the D gene is possibly TRBD1 (6 bases). CDR1 and CDR2 from the germline V gene are WSHSY and SAAADI. V shed 5 bases and J shed 0 bases, with 10 bases lying between them. The CDR3 is 14 amino acids. The CDR3 DNA reads TGCGCCAGCAGTACAACAGGGAACCAAGAGACCCAGTACTTC. As protein: CASSTTGNQETQYF.

This clonotype was seen a few times. This chain links TRBV15 with TRBJ1-3; no clear D. CDR1 is LNHNV, CDR2 YYDKDF, per germline (reference sequence). The CDR3 covers 12 residues. V lost 5 bases, J lost 5 bases, and 7 bases lay in between. CDR3 in DNA: TGTGCCACCAGCGGTGGACGAAACACCATATATTTT. Translating gives CATSGGRNTIYF.

The V and J genes are TRBV9 and TRBJ1-2; D unclear. CDR1 and CDR2 from the germline V gene are SGDLS and YYNGEE. The CDR3 is 14 amino acids. Trimming cost V 0 bases and J 8 bases, with 14 bases left between them. Written as DNA, the CDR3 is TGTGCCAGCAGCGTAGGTGCAGTTTCGCGCGGCTACACCTTC. The encoded protein is CASSVGAVSRGYTF.

This clonotype was observed a handful of times. The chain combines TRBV9 with TRBJ1-1, with D tentatively TRBD1 (5 bases). Germline V gene sequence: CDR1 SGDLS, CDR2 YYNGEE. CDR3 size: 14 residues. With 1 base removed from V and 1 base from J, the gap between germline ends came to 8 bases. The CDR3 bases are TGTGCCAGCAGCGTAACGACAGCGAACACTGAAGCTTTCTTT. Encoded protein: CASSVTTANTEAFF. Using reference TRBV9 and TRBJ1-1 for the parts outside the CDR3, the full variable domain is DSGVTQTPKHLITATGQRVTLRCSPRSGDLSVYWYQQSLDQGLQFLIQYYNGEERAKGNILERFSAQQFPDLHSELNLSSLELGDSALYFCASSVTTANTEAFFGQGTRLTVV.

This clonotype was detected a few times. This chain uses TRBV5-1 with TRBJ2-5, with 9 bases identical to TRBD1. The CDR3 totals 14 residues. Trimming cost V 4 bases and J 5 bases; bases outside gene matches: 6. Germline loops: CDR1 SGHRS, CDR2 YFSETQ. In nucleotides, the CDR3 is TGCGCCAGCAGCCAGGGGACAGGGAGGGAGACCCAGTACTTC. This translates into CASSQGTGRETQYF.

This rearrangement joins TRBV3-1 to TRBJ2-7; D not certain. Germline V gene sequence: CDR1 LGHDT, CDR2 YNNKEL (reference sequence). The ends were cut back, 1 base at V and 5 bases at J, with 15 bases in the middle. CDR3 length: 15 amino acids. Here the CDR3 reads CASSQARHYLDEQYF. As DNA, the CDR3 is TGTGCCAGCAGCCAAGCACGGCACTATCTCGACGAGCAGTACTTC.

This sequence joins TRBV5-1 and TRBJ1-1; D call uncertain. The CDR3 extends over 15 amino acids. Germline V gene data show CDR1 as SGHRS and CDR2 as YFSETQ. Trimming took 0 bases from V and 4 from J, leaving 13 bases between them. The CDR3 region is CASSLETHVGTEAFF. The CDR3, as DNA: TGCGCCAGCAGCTTGGAGACCCATGTCGGCACTGAAGCTTTCTTT.

The J gene is TRBJ2-2, the V gene TRBV5-1; D gene uncertain. This CDR3 spans 14 amino acids. With 4 bases removed from V and 6 bases from J, the gap between germline ends came to 13 bases. In germline, CDR1 is SGHRS, CDR2 YFSETQ. The CDR3 bases are TGCGCCAGCAGCCTGGAAACGGTCGCCGGGGAGCTGTTTTTT. Protein sequence: CASSLETVAGELFF. Based on the CDR3 plus reference TRBV5-1 and TRBJ2-2, the full variable domain is KAGVTQTPRYLIKTRGQQVTLSCSPISGHRSVSWYQQTPGQGLQFLFEYFSETQRNKGNFPGRFSGRQFSNSRSEMNVSTLELGDSALYLCASSLETVAGELFFGEGSRLTVL.

Only a few counts were recorded for this clonotype. The chain uses TRBV5-5 and TRBJ2-1, with TRBD1 matching 8 bases. Per the germline V gene, CDR1 is SGHKS and CDR2 is YYEKEE (reference sequence). The CDR3 loop spans 15 amino acids. V was pared by 0 bases and J by 3 bases, with 2 bases of the junction left unmatched. Here the CDR3 reads CASSLVDRGYNEQFF. DNA for the CDR3: TGTGCCAGCAGCTTGGTCGACAGGGGCTACAATGAGCAGTTCTTC.

This chain links TRBV5-5 with TRBJ2-1, with no clear D. The CDR3 has 13 amino acids. The germline V gene encodes CDR1 SGHKS and CDR2 YYEKEE (reference sequence). V was trimmed by 3 bases and J by 5 bases, leaving 9 bases between them. The CDR3 is CASSSYRDNEQFF. The CDR3 bases are TGTGCCAGCAGCTCTTACAGAGACAATGAGCAGTTCTTC.

This chain uses TRBV7-8 with TRBJ2-1, with 14 bases that match TRBD2. V lost 3 bases to trimming and J lost 6 bases; unmatched junction nucleotides: 7. This CDR3 has 17 amino acids. In germline, CDR1 is SGHVS, CDR2 FQNEAQ. The CDR3 protein is CASSFGLAGGGSNEQFF. CDR3 nucleotide sequence: TGTGCCAGCAGCTTTGGACTAGCGGGGGGAGGAAGCAATGAGCAGTTCTTC. The full variable domain, completed using reference TRBV7-8 and TRBJ2-1, is GAGVSQSPRYKVAKRGQDVALRCDPISGHVSLFWYQQALGQGPEFLTYFQNEAQLDKSGLPSDRFFAERPEGSVSTLKIQRTQQEDSAVYLCASSFGLAGGGSNEQFFGPGTRLTVL.

This clonotype was detected a few times. The chain uses TRBV5-1 and TRBJ2-5; D is perhaps TRBD2 (6 bases). The CDR3 extends over 17 amino acids. V lost 3 bases and J 0 bases, leaving 18 bases between the germline ends. The V gene's germline CDR1 is SGHRS and CDR2 YFSETQ. In DNA form, the CDR3 reads TGCGCCAGCAGCTCGGGGAGGTCGGGACCGTACCAAGAGACCCAGTACTTC. Protein product: CASSSGRSGPYQETQYF.

This clonotype was observed at least ten times. The rearrangement links TRBV24-1 to TRBJ2-2; D is unresolved. CDR1 KGHDR and CDR2 SFDVKD come from the germline V gene. This CDR3 comprises 12 residues. The ends were cut back, 6 bases at V and 4 bases at J, with 5 bases in the middle. In DNA form, the CDR3 reads TGTGCCACCAGTAGCAGCACCGGGGAGCTGTTTTTT. This codes for CATSSSTGELFF.

Only a few counts were recorded for this clonotype. At one end the junction does not follow the germline gene, possibly because of a read error. The rearrangement joins TRBV5-1 to TRBJ2-1, with D possibly being TRBD1 (6 bases). Germline loops: CDR1 SGHRS, CDR2 YFSETQ. This CDR3 spans 15 amino acids. The CDR3 reads CASSFRGYSSNEQFF. DNA of the CDR3: TGCGCCAGCAGCTTTAGGGGGTATTCCTCCAATGAGCAGTTCTTC.

This clonotype was detected ten times or more. CDR3 region: CASSPPGGKNEAFF. The CDR3 bases are TGTGCCAGCTCACCTCCCGGGGGTAAGAATGAAGCTTTCTTT. V usage is TRBV18 and J usage is TRBJ1-1, with D possibly matching TRBD1 (5 bases). The length of the CDR3 is 14 residues. The V gene lost 3 bases and the J gene lost 7 bases, with 15 bases spanning the gap. CDR1 is KGHSH, CDR2 LQKENI, per germline.

The gene calls are TRBV6-2 or TRBV6-3 and TRBJ1-1; D uncertain. V was trimmed by 4 bases and J by 6 bases, leaving 15 bases between them. Germline lookup yields CDR1 MNHEY and CDR2 SVGEGT. There are 14 residues in the CDR3. The chain's CDR3 is CASSSYTLGAEAFF. In DNA, the CDR3 is TGTGCCAGCAGTTCATACACTCTTGGCGCTGAAGCTTTCTTT.

The chain uses TRBV25-1 and TRBJ1-1; D gene ambiguous. The CDR3 covers 12 residues. The V gene's germline CDR1 is MGHDK and CDR2 SYGVNS. V lost 1 base and J 3 bases, leaving 3 bases between the germline ends. CDR3: CASSEWDTEAFF. CDR3 DNA sequence: TGTGCCAGCAGTGAATGGGACACTGAAGCTTTCTTT.

This clonotype was picked up a small number of times. The genes are TRBV5-8 and TRBJ1-1, with 10 bases that match TRBD1. CDR1 and CDR2 from the germline V gene are SGHTS and YDEGEE. After removal of 5 bases from V and 9 bases from J, the junction contained 13 bases not matched to a gene. CDR3 length: 15 amino acids. The CDR3 DNA reads TGTGCCAGCAGTCTAGGGACAGGGGAGATCCCGAAAGCTTTCTTT. This codes for CASSLGTGEIPKAFF.

This clonotype was seen a handful of times. The chain uses TRBV29-1 and TRBJ2-3, with TRBD1 as a possible D gene (5 bases). CDR1 is SQVTM and CDR2 is ANQGSEA in the germline V gene. The CDR3 length is 13 residues. Trimming removed 4 bases at V and 1 base at J, with 9 bases between. In nucleotides, the CDR3 is TGCAGCGTTGTGGTAGGGGGCACAGATACGCAGTATTTT. Amino acids: CSVVVGGTDTQYF.

The chain links TRBV6-1 to TRBJ2-7; weak D call: TRBD1 (7 bases). Germline CDR1 is MNHNS and CDR2 is SASEGT. Between the trimmed V and J ends, which lost 6 bases and 0 bases, there was a span of 12 bases. The CDR3 extends over 14 amino acids. This CDR3 reads CASRPGGYSYEQYF. CDR3 DNA: TGTGCCAGCAGACCAGGGGGGTACTCCTACGAGCAGTACTTC.

Only a few counts were recorded for this clonotype. The chain couples TRBV28 to TRBJ2-7; possibly TRBD1 for D (5 bases). V lost 5 bases and J lost 0, with 17 bases in between. There are 16 residues in the CDR3. Looked up from germline, CDR1 is MDHEN and CDR2 is SYDVKM. The CDR3 sequence is CASSPYQTATSYEQYV. CDR3 in DNA: TGTGCCAGCAGTCCCTACCAGACAGCCACCTCCTACGAGCAGTACGTC.

This clonotype was recorded many times. V usage is TRBV27 and J usage is TRBJ2-3; TRBD2 matches at 10 bases. Germline loops: CDR1 MNHEY, CDR2 SMNVEV (reference sequence). Unmatched junction bases numbered 7, after V lost 7 bases and J lost 0 bases. CDR3 length: 16 amino acids. CDR3 in amino acids: CASTISSGSSTDTQYF. The DNA of the CDR3 is TGTGCCAGCACCATTTCTAGCGGGAGTAGCACAGATACGCAGTATTTT.